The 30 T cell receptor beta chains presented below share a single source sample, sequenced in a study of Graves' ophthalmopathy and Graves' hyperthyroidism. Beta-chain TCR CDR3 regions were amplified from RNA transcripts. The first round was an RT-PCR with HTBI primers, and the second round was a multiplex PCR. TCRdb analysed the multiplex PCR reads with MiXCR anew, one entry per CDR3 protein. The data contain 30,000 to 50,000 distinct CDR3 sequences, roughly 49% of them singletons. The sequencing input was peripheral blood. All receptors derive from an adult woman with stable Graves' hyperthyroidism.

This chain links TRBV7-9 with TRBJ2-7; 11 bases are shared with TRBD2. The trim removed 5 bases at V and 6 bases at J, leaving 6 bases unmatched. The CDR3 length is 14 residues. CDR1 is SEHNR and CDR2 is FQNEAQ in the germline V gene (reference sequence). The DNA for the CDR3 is TGTGCCAGCAGCGTAAGACTAGCGGGACTCGAGCAGTACTTC. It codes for CASSVRLAGLEQYF.

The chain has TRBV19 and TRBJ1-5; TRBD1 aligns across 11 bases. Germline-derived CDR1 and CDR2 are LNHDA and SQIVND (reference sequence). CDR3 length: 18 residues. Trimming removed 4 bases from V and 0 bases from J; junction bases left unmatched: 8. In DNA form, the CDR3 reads TGTGCCAGTAGTAGCCGGACAGGGGGCTTTTCTAGCAATCAGCCCCAGCATTTT. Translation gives CASSSRTGGFSSNQPQHF.

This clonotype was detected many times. CDR3 in amino acids: CASSSTGGISYEQYF. The CDR3 DNA reads TGTGCCAGCAGCTCCACAGGGGGCATCTCCTACGAGCAGTACTTC. J is TRBJ2-7 and V is TRBV7-9; 9 positions match TRBD1. The V and J ends lost 4 bases and 0 bases, in that order; junction bases with no gene match: 4. Per the germline V gene, CDR1 is SEHNR and CDR2 is FQNEAQ (reference sequence). The CDR3 spans 15 residues.

The CDR3, as DNA: TGTGCCAGCAGCGGGGGACAGGGGCAGACCCAGTACTTC. It codes for CASSGGQGQTQYF. V gene TRBV5-6 combines with J gene TRBJ2-7, with 10 bases matching TRBD1. The end of the DNA fits TRBJ2-5 better, so the J call may be wrong. Germline V gene data show CDR1 as SGHDT and CDR2 as YYEEEE. This CDR3 comprises 13 residues.

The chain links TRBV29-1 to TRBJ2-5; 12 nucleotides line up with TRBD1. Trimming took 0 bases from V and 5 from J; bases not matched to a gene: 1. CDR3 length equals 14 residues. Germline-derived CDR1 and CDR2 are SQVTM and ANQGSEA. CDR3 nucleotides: TGCAGCGTTGAAGAGGGACAGGGGGCTGAGACCCAGTACTTC. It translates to CSVEEGQGAETQYF.

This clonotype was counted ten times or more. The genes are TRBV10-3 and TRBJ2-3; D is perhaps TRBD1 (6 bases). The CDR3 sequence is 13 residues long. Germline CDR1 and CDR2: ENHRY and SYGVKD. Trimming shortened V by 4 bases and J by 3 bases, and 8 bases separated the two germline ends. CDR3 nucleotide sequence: TGTGCCATCAGTGTACAGGGAACAGATACGCAGTATTTT. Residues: CAISVQGTDTQYF.

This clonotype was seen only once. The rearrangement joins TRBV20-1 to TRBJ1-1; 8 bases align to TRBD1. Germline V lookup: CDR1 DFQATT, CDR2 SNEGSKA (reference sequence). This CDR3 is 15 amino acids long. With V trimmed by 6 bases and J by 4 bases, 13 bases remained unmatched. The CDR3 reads CSAPNTDRVITEAFF. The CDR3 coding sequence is TGCAGTGCCCCCAACACGGACAGGGTAATCACTGAAGCTTTCTTT.

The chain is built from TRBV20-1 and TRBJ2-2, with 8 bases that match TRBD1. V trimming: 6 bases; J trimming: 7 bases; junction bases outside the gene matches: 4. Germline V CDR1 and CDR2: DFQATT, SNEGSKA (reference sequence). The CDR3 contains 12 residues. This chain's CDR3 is CSASDRVGELFF. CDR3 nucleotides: TGCAGTGCGTCGGACAGGGTCGGGGAGCTGTTTTTT.

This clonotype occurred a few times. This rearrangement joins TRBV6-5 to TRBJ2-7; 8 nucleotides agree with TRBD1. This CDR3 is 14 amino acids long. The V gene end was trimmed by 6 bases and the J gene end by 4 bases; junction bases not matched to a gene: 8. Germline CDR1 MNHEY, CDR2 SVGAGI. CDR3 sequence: CASSSQGATYEQYF. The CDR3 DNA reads TGTGCCAGCAGCTCGCAGGGGGCGACTTACGAGCAGTACTTC.

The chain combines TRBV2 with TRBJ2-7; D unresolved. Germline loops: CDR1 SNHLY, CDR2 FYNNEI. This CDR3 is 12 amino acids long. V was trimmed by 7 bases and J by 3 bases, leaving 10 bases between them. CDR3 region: CASIGSNYEQYF. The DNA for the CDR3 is TGTGCCAGCATCGGCAGCAACTACGAGCAGTACTTC.

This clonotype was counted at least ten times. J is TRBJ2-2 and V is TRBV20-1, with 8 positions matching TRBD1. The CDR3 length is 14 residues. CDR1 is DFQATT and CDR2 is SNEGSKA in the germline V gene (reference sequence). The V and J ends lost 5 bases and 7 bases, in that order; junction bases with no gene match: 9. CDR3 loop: CSAAQHRGIGELFF. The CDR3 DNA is TGCAGTGCTGCACAGCACAGGGGGATCGGGGAGCTGTTTTTT.

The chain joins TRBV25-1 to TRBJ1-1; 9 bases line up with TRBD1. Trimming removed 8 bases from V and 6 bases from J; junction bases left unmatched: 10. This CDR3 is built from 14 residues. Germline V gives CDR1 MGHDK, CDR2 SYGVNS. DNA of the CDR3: TGTGCCAGCGCACAGGGGGCCCGAAGCGCTGAAGCTTTCTTT. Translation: CASAQGARSAEAFF.

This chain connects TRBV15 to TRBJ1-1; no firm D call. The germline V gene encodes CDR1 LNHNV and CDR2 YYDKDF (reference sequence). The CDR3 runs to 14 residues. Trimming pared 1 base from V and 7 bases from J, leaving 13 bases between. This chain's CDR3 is CATSRGMAGSEAFF. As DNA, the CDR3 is TGTGCCACCAGCAGAGGTATGGCCGGCAGTGAAGCTTTCTTT.

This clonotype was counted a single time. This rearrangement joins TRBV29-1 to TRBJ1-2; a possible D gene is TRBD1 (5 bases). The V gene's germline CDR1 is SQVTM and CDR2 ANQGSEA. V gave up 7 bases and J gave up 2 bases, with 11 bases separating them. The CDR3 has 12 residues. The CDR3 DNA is TGCAGCGCCGTACGGGGCAACTATGGCTACACCTTC. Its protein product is CSAVRGNYGYTF.

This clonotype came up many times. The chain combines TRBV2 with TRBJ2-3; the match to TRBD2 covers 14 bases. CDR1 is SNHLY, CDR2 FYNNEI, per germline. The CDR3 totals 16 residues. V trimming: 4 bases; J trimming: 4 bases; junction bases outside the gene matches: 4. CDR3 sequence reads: CASSAGLAGVPDTQYF. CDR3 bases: TGTGCCAGCAGTGCGGGACTAGCGGGAGTCCCAGATACGCAGTATTTT.

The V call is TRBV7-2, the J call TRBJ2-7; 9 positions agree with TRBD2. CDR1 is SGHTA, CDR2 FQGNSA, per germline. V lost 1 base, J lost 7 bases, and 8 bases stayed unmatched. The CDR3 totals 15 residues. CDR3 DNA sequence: TGTGCCAGCAGCTTAGGAAGCGGGAGGACGGGAGAGCAGTACTTC. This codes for CASSLGSGRTGEQYF.

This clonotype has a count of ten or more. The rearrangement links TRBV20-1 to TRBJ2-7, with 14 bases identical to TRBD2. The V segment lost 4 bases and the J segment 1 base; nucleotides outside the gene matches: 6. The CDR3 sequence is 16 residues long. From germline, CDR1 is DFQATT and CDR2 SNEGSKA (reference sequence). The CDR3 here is CSATGTSGSWSYEQYF. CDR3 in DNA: TGCAGTGCTACCGGGACTAGCGGGAGTTGGTCCTACGAGCAGTACTTC.

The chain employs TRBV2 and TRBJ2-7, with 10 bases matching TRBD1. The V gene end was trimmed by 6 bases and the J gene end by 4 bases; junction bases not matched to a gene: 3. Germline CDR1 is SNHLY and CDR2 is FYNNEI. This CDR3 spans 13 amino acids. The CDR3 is CASRGDRGYEQYF. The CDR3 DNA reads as TGTGCCAGCAGGGGGGACAGGGGTTACGAGCAGTACTTC. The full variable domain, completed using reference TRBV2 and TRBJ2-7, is EPEVTQTPSHQVTQMGQEVILRCVPISNHLYFYWYRQILGQKVEFLVSFYNNEISEKSEIFDDQFSVERPDGSNFTLKIRSTKLEDSAMYFCASRGDRGYEQYFGPGTRLTVT.

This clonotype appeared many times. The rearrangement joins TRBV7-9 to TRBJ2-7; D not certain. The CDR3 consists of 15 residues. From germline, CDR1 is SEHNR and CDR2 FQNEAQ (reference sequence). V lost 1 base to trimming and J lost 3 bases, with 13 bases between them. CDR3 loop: CASSLGALVNYEQYF. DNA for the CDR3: TGTGCCAGCAGCTTAGGGGCTCTAGTCAACTACGAGCAGTACTTC.

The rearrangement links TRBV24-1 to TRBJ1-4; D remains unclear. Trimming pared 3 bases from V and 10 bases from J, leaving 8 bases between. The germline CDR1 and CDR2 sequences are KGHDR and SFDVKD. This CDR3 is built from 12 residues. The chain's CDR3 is CATSDVSGKLFF. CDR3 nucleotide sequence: TGTGCCACCAGTGATGTATCCGGAAAACTGTTTTTT.

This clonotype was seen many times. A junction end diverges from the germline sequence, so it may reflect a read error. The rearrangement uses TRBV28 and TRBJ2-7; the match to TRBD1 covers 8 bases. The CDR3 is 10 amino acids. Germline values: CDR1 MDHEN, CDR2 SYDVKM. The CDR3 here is CASSRQGLNF. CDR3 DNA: TGTGCCAGCAGTCGACAGGGGTTAAACTTC.

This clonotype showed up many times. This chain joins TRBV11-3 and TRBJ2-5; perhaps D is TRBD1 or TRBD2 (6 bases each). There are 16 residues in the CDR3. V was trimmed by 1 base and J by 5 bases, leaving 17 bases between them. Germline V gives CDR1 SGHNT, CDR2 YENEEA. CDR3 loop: CASSLVFGGPAETQYF. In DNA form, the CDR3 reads TGTGCCAGCAGCTTAGTCTTCGGGGGCCCGGCGGAGACCCAGTACTTC.

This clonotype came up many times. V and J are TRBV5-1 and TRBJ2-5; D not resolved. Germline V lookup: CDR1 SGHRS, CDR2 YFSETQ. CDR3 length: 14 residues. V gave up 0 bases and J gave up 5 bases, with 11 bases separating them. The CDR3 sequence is CASSLAARPETQYF. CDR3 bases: TGCGCCAGCAGCTTGGCCGCTAGGCCGGAGACCCAGTACTTC.

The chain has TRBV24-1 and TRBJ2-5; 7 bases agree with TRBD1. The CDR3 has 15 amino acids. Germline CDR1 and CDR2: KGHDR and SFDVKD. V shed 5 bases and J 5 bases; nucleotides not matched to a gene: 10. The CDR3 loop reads CATSGNRGKVETQYF. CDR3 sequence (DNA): TGTGCCACCAGTGGGAACAGGGGAAAGGTGGAGACCCAGTACTTC.

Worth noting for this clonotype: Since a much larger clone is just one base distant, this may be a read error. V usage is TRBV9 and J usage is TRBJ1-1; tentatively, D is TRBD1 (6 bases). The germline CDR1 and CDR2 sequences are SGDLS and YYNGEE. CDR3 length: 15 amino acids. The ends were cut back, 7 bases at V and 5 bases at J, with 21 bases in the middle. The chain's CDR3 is CASPPVVGGLTEAFF. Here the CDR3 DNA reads TGTGCCAGCCCACCGGTCGTAGGGGGTCTTACTGAAGCTTTCTTT.

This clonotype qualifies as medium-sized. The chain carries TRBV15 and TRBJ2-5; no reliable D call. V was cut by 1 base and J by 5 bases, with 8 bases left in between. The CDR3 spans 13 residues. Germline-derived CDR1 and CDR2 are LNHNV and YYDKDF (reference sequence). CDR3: CATSRGPGETQYF. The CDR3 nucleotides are TGTGCCACCAGCAGAGGACCCGGTGAGACCCAGTACTTC.

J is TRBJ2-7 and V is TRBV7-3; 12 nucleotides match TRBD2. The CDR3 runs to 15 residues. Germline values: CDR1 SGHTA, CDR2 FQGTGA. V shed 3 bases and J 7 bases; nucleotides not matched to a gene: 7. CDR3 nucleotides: TGTGCCAGCAGCTTTCCGACTAGCGGGAGTAGGGAGCAGTACTTC. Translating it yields CASSFPTSGSREQYF.

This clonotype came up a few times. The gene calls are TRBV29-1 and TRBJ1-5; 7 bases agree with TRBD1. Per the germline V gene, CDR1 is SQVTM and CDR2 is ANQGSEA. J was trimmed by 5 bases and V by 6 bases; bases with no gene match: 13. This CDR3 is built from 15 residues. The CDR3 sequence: CSVRQGTAGHQPQHF. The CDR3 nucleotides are TGCAGCGTACGCCAGGGGACAGCGGGTCATCAGCCCCAGCATTTT.

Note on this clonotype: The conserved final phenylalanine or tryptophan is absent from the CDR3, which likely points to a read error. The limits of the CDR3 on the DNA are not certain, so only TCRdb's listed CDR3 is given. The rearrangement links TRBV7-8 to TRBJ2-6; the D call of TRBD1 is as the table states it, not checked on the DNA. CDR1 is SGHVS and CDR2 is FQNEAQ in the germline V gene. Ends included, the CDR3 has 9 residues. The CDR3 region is CASSSSAGT.

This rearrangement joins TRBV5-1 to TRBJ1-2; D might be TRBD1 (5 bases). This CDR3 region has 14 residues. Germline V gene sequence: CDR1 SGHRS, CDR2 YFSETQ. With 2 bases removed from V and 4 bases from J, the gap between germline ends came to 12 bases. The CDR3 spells CASSFTTQGYGYTF. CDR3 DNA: TGCGCCAGCAGCTTCACGACCCAGGGCTATGGCTACACCTTC. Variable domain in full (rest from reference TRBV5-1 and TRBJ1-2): KAGVTQTPRYLIKTRGQQVTLSCSPISGHRSVSWYQQTPGQGLQFLFEYFSETQRNKGNFPGRFSGRQFSNSRSEMNVSTLELGDSALYLCASSFTTQGYGYTFGSGTRLTVV.